The clone carrying this T cell receptor beta chain was recorded at least ten times. MiXCR, run by TCRdb on the RT-PCR reads, gives a single entry per CDR3 protein. This table has fewer than 800,000 distinct CDR3 sequences, 14% appearing once. V dropped 7 bases and J dropped 7 bases, with 17 bases sitting between them. This CDR3 has 14 residues. Sequenced sample: memory CD4+ T cells from blood. The TCR was taken from a female donor in good health, serving as a healthy control. The chain carries TRBV12-3 or TRBV12-4 and TRBJ1-5; D gene ambiguous. In nucleotides, the CDR3 is TGTGCCAGCAACCTCGGATCGAGGGAGCAGCCCCAGCATTTT. Amino acids: CASNLGSREQPQHF.